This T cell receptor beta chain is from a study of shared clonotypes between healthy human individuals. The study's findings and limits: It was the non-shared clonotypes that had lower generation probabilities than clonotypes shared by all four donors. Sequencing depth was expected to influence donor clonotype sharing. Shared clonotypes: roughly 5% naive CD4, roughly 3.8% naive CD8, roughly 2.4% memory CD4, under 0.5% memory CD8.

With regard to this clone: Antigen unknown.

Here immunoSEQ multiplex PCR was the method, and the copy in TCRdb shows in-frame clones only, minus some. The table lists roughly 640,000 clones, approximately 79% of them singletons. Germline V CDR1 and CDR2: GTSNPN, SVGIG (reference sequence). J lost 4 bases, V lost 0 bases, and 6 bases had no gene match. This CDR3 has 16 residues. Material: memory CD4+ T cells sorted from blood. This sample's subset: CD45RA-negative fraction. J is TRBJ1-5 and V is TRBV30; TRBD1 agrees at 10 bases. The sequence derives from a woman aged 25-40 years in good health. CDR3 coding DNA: TGTGCCTGGAGTGTACGTCGGACAGGGGGTAATCAGCCCCAGCATTTT. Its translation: CAWSVRRTGGNQPQHF.